Shown below are 7 T cell receptor beta chains from a single sample sequenced in a study of PD-L1 blockade in urothelial cancer. This sample's time point: pretreatment peripheral blood. Produced via immunoSEQ multiplex PCR; TCRdb's table is partial and in-frame only. The sample has around 40,000 clones; 91% are singletons. The sample was PBMCs, taken around atezolizumab (anti-PD-L1) treatment. Receptors originate from a woman aged 55 to 70 with urothelial cancer.

J is TRBJ2-2 and V is TRBV7-2; no firm D call. With 1 base removed from V and 4 bases from J, the gap between germline ends came to 7 bases. The CDR3 totals 14 residues. Germline CDR1 SGHTA, CDR2 FQGNSA. The CDR3 loop is CASSLEAFTGELFF. Here the CDR3 DNA reads TGTGCCAGCAGCTTAGAAGCTTTCACCGGGGAGCTGTTTTTT.

This clone appeared a single time. The genes are TRBV2 and TRBJ2-5, with D hard to call. Germline CDR1 and CDR2: SNHLY and FYNNEI. The CDR3 length is 11 residues. The V gene lost 6 bases and the J gene lost 2 bases, with 4 bases spanning the gap. CDR3 sequence: CASSPQETQYF. CDR3 bases: TGTGCCAGCAGCCCACAAGAGACCCAGTACTTC.

This chain uses TRBV6-1 with TRBJ1-4; D might be TRBD1 (5 bases). V gave up 5 bases and J gave up 4 bases, with 8 bases separating them. The CDR3 length is 13 residues. CDR1 and CDR2 from the germline V gene are MNHNS and SASEGT. In DNA, the CDR3 is TGTGCCAGCAGTAGACAGATTAATGAAAAACTGTTTTTT. It translates to CASSRQINEKLFF.

The chain is built from TRBV5-1 and TRBJ2-7, with D possibly TRBD1 on 8 matching bases. CDR3 length equals 14 residues. Germline CDR1 and CDR2: SGHRS and YFSETQ. V shed 0 bases and J shed 6 bases, with 13 bases lying between them. The DNA for the CDR3 is TGCGCCAGCAGCTTGGACAGGGGGGGTCGCGAGCAGTACTTC. It specifies CASSLDRGGREQYF.

J is TRBJ2-1 and V is TRBV5-1; D is unresolved. In germline, CDR1 is SGHRS, CDR2 YFSETQ. Trimming took 3 bases from V and 9 from J, leaving 10 bases between them. The CDR3 covers 12 residues. Here the CDR3 DNA reads TGCGCCAGCAGCTGGAGCGAGAGTGAGCAGTTCTTC. Its translation: CASSWSESEQFF.

The V gene is TRBV4-3, the J gene TRBJ2-7, with 9 bases fitting TRBD2. The junction had 7 bases not matched to a gene; V was cut back by 5 bases and J by 5 bases. This CDR3 spans 14 amino acids. The V gene's germline CDR1 is LGHNA and CDR2 YSLEER. In DNA form, the CDR3 reads TGCGCCAGCAGCTCGGCTAGCGGGAACCACGAGCAGTACTTC. It is translated as CASSSASGNHEQYF.

The CDR3 DNA is TGTGCCAGCAGCTTACGGCGGGGCGCAGAGCAGTTCTTC. Protein: CASSLRRGAEQFF. This chain uses TRBV7-3 with TRBJ2-1; D may be TRBD2 (6 bases). Trimming left V 2 bases short and J 10 bases short, with 12 bases between. The CDR3 extends over 13 amino acids. Germline CDR1 and CDR2: SGHTA and FQGTGA.